This T cell receptor beta chain is drawn from a study of blood T cell repertoires in COVID-19. Background on the study: From T cells, B-cell-depleted T cells, or PBMCs came the material, which was cDNA or gDNA.

The method was immunoSEQ multiplex PCR; TCRdb's version includes in-frame clones alone and lacks a portion of them. The sample gives 110,000 to 150,000 clones, about 80% of which show up once; around 8% is in the top ten. Trimming left V 4 bases short and J 2 bases short, with 9 bases between. This CDR3 region has 14 residues. Germline assignment: CDR1 SGHRS and CDR2 YFSETQ. The chain has TRBV5-1 and TRBJ2-2, with TRBD2 as a possible D gene (5 bases). Sequences were obtained from peripheral blood. This TCR was recovered from a human donor in a cohort sampled during active COVID-19. CDR3 amino acids: CASSVGVNTGELFF. CDR3 coding DNA: TGCGCCAGCAGCGTCGGGGTTAACACCGGGGAGCTGTTTTTT.